This entry concerns a single T cell receptor beta chain. Its antigen is still unknown. V shed 6 bases and J 9 bases; nucleotides not matched to a gene: 9. The length of the CDR3 is 13 residues. CDR1 and CDR2 from the germline V gene are DFQATT and SNEGSKA (reference sequence). These data originate in a study of CD8 T cells in ankylosing spondylitis. Quantitative barcoded 5'-RACE was used to prepare TCR beta libraries. MiXCR, run by TCRdb on the 5' RACE reads, gives a single entry per CDR3 protein. The repertoire has about 390,000 distinct CDR3 sequences, about 20% of them found once; the top ten carry less than 20%. Study-wide results and caveats: Roughly eight highly homologous variants made up a TCR beta motif that seemed to typify ankylosing spondylitis blood. Within peripheral blood, clones linked to disease were CD8+ and relatively rare. Matched ankylosing spondylitis synovial fluid reportedly showed significant enrichment of disease-linked clones. Prior work had noted some motif variants in reactive arthritis blood and synovial fluid.

Source material: blood, either unsorted or a sorted T cell fraction (not recorded which). The J gene is TRBJ2-1, the V gene TRBV20-1; 9 nucleotides line up with TRBD1. This clonotype was obtained from a male donor with ankylosing spondylitis. This CDR3 reads CSARGQGNGEQFF. The DNA for the CDR3 is TGCAGTGCACGGGGACAGGGTAATGGTGAGCAGTTCTTC.